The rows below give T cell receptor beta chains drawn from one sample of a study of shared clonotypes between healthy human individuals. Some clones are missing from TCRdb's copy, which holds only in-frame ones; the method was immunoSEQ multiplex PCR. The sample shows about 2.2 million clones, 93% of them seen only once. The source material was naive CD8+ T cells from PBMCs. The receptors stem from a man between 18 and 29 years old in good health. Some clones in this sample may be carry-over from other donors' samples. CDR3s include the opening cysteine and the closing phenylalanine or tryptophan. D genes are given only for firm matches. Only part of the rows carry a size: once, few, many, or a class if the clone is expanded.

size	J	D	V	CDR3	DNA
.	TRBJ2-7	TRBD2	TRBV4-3	CASSQDGGGLPKGEQYF	TGCGCCAGCAGCCAAGATGGGGGGGGACTACCAAAAGGCGAGCAGTACTTC
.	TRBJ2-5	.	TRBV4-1	CASSPGDQPVQETQYF	TGCGCCAGCAGCCCGGGGGACCAGCCAGTCCAAGAGACCCAGTACTTC
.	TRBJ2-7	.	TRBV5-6	CASSYGSYEQYF	TGTGCCAGCAGCTACGGGAGCTACGAGCAGTACTTC
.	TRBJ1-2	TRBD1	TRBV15	CATSRDRDRANYGYTF	TGTGCCACCAGCAGAGATAGGGACAGGGCGAACTATGGCTACACCTTC
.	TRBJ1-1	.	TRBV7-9	CASAGIEAFF	TGTGCCAGCGCGGGTATTGAAGCTTTCTTT
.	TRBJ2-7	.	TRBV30	CAWSVRGYEQYF	TGTGCCTGGAGTGTACGGGGCTACGAGCAGTACTTC
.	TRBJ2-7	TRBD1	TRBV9	CASSVDDRGHEQYF	TGTGCCAGCAGCGTAGACGACAGGGGGCACGAGCAGTACTTC
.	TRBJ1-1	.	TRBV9	CASSEAWGNTEAFF	TGTGCCAGCAGCGAAGCCTGGGGGAACACTGAAGCTTTCTTT
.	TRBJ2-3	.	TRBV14	CASSQRGPDTQYF	TGTGCCAGCAGCCAGCGGGGTCCGGATACGCAGTATTTT
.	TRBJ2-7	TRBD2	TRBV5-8	CASSFMSGGTGDYEQYF	TGTGCCAGCAGCTTCATGTCGGGAGGGACCGGGGACTACGAGCAGTACTTC
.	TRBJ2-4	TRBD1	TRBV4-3	CASSQDLGDRGDSIQYF	TGCGCCAGCAGCCAAGATCTGGGGGACAGGGGGGACAGCATTCAGTACTTC
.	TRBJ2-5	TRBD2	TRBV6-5	CASSSGWGGIETQYF	TGTGCCAGCAGTTCAGGTTGGGGGGGAATAGAGACCCAGTACTTC
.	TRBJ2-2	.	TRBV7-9	CASSLGRLTNTGELFF	TGTGCCAGCAGCTTGGGCCGCCTGACGAACACCGGGGAGCTGTTTTTT
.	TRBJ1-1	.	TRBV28	CASSFPEMGTEAFF	TGTGCCAGCAGTTTCCCTGAAATGGGGACTGAAGCTTTCTTT
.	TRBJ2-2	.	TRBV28	CASSSWTIPNTGELFF	TGTGCCAGCAGTTCTTGGACAATTCCGAACACCGGGGAGCTGTTTTTT
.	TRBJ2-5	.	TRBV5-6	CASTISVGQETQYF	TGTGCCAGCACCATCAGTGTGGGTCAAGAGACCCAGTACTTC
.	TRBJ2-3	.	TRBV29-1	CSVDWGVADTQYF	TGCAGCGTTGACTGGGGGGTCGCAGATACGCAGTATTTT
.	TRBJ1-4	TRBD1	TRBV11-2	CASSTRDRGGEKLFF	TGTGCCAGCAGCACGCGGGACAGGGGGGGTGAAAAACTGTTTTTT
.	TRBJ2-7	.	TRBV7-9	CASRTTGYEQYF	TGTGCCAGCAGAACAACAGGGTACGAGCAGTACTTC
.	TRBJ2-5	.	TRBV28	CASSFGGVETQYF	TGTGCCAGCAGTTTTGGCGGCGTCGAGACCCAGTACTTC
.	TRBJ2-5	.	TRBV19	CASSIEGETQYF	TGTGCCAGTAGTATAGAGGGAGAGACCCAGTACTTC
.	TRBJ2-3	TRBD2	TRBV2	CASEPRREVRGGTDTQYF	TGTGCCAGCGAACCTAGGAGGGAGGTGCGGGGGGGCACAGATACGCAGTATTTT
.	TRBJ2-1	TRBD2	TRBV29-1	CSIPGASGIYNEQFF	TGCAGCATCCCGGGTGCCAGCGGGATTTACAATGAGCAGTTCTTC
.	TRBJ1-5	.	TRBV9	CASSEGTFANQPQHF	TGTGCCAGCAGCGAGGGGACGTTTGCAAATCAGCCCCAGCATTTT
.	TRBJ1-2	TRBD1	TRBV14	CASSQGTGGYGYTF	TGTGCCAGCAGCCAAGGAACAGGGGGATATGGCTACACCTTC
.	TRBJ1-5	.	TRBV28	CASSGRGSTLNQPQHF	TGTGCCAGCAGCGGGCGGGGATCCACCTTGAATCAGCCCCAGCATTTT
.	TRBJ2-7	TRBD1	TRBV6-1	CASNRGVYYEQYF	TGTGCCAGCAACAGGGGGGTCTACTACGAGCAGTACTTC
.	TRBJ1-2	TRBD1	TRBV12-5	CASGPDGTGRYYGYTF	TGTGCTAGTGGTCCAGACGGGACAGGGCGGTACTATGGCTACACCTTC
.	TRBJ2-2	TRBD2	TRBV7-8	CASSLSSGVNTGELFF	TGTGCCAGCAGCTTATCTAGCGGGGTGAACACCGGGGAGCTGTTTTTT
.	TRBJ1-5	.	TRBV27	CASSLLGNSNQPQHF	TGTGCCAGCAGTTTATTGGGGAATAGCAATCAGCCCCAGCATTTT
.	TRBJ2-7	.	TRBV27	CASSSGGARYEQYF	TGTGCCAGCAGTTCTGGGGGAGCGAGGTACGAGCAGTACTTC
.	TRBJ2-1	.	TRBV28	CASSTPDNEQFF	TGTGCCAGCAGTACCCCAGACAATGAGCAGTTCTTC
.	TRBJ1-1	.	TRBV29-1	CSVEEGGVGTEAFF	TGCAGCGTTGAAGAAGGCGGGGTTGGCACTGAAGCTTTCTTT
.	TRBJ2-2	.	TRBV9	CASSVALKDTGELFF	TGTGCCAGCAGCGTAGCCCTGAAGGACACCGGGGAGCTGTTTTTT
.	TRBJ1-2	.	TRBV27	CASRDGYGYTF	TGTGCCAGCCGGGACGGCTATGGCTACACCTTC
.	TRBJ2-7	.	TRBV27	CASSLSNLDEQYF	TGTGCCAGCAGTTTATCAAACCTTGACGAGCAGTACTTC
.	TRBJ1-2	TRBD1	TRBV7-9	CASSLEPPGTEYGYTF	TGTGCCAGCAGCTTAGAGCCACCCGGGACAGAGTATGGCTACACCTTC
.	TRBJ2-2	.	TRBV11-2	CASSSTRDGPNTGELFF	TGTGCCAGCAGCTCGACCCGGGACGGACCGAACACCGGGGAGCTGTTTTTT
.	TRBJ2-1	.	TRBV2	CASSGSGYGPYPYNEQFF	TGTGCCAGCAGTGGATCGGGGTACGGCCCGTACCCCTACAATGAGCAGTTCTTC
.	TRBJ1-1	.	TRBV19	CASSIIGNTEAFF	TGTGCCAGTAGTATAATAGGGAACACTGAAGCTTTCTTT
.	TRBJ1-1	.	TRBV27	CASSWGWDTEAFF	TGTGCCAGCAGTTGGGGATGGGATACTGAAGCTTTCTTT
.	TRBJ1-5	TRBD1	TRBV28	CASGSGQGPNQPQHF	TGTGCCAGCGGGAGCGGACAGGGCCCCAATCAGCCCCAGCATTTT
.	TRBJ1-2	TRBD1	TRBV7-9	CASSINGQVPTNYGYTF	TGTGCCAGCAGTATAAATGGACAGGTCCCTACTAACTATGGCTACACCTTC
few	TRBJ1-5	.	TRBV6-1	CASSPDGYSNQPQHF	TGTGCCAGCAGCCCCGACGGTTATAGCAATCAGCCCCAGCATTTT
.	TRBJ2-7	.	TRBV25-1	CASSEYDIGYEQYF	TGTGCCAGCAGTGAATATGACATAGGCTACGAGCAGTACTTC
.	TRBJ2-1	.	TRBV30	CAWSERESGNEQFF	TGTGCCTGGAGTGAGAGGGAGTCGGGCAATGAGCAGTTCTTC
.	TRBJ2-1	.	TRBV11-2	CASSGGGGSYNEQFF	TGTGCCAGCAGTGGGGGGGGCGGCTCCTACAATGAGCAGTTCTTC
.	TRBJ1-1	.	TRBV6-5	CASSYGQGNTEAFF	TGTGCCAGCAGTTACGGGCAGGGTAACACTGAAGCTTTCTTT
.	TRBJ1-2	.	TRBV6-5	CASRVGVGGYTF	TGTGCCAGCAGGGTTGGGGTGGGTGGCTACACCTTC
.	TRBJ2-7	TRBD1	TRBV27	CASSLKGQLPYEQYF	TGTGCCAGCAGTTTAAAGGGACAGCTACCTTACGAGCAGTACTTC
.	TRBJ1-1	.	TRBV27	CASSLSVRGPEPEAFF	TGTGCCAGCAGTTTATCGGTACGGGGACCTGAGCCTGAAGCTTTCTTT